These T cell receptor beta chains were read from a single sample in a study of breast tumors, draining lymph nodes, adjacent tissues. TCRdb re-called the multiplex PCR reads with MiXCR, one entry per CDR3 protein. The profile covers around 140,000 distinct CDR3 sequences, with about a fifth appearing a single time and roughly 2.5% taken by the ten largest. Specimen: axillary lymph node tissue. These TCRs come from a female donor with breast cancer. Some clones in this sample may be carry-over from other donors' samples. Each CDR3 is given without its conserved first and last residue. Fields, in order: CDR3 length, clone size, D gene, V gene, CDR3 protein. A D gene is named only where the DNA matches it firmly. Clone size appears in some rows only: once, few, many, or a class for an expanded clone.

CDR3 length: 10; clone size: many; D gene: .; V gene: TRBV20-1; CDR3 protein: SASPFSETQY
CDR3 length: 18; clone size: .; D gene: .; V gene: TRBV11-2; CDR3 protein: ASSLDPDKGKIPRRGELF
CDR3 length: 12; clone size: many; D gene: .; V gene: TRBV20-1; CDR3 protein: SASPTVSTDTQY
CDR3 length: 13; clone size: many; D gene: .; V gene: TRBV5-1; CDR3 protein: ASSLELAKAYEQY
CDR3 length: 11; clone size: many; D gene: .; V gene: TRBV7-9; CDR3 protein: ASSFPGRPEQY
CDR3 length: 12; clone size: many; D gene: .; V gene: TRBV27; CDR3 protein: ASSTTGRGYGYT
CDR3 length: 12; clone size: many; D gene: .; V gene: TRBV7-2; CDR3 protein: ASSPRDPRSGLF
CDR3 length: 12; clone size: many; D gene: .; V gene: TRBV7-9; CDR3 protein: ASSLGSGMETQY
CDR3 length: 12; clone size: many; D gene: .; V gene: TRBV19; CDR3 protein: ASSLGRYTGELF
CDR3 length: 13; clone size: many; D gene: TRBD1; V gene: TRBV5-4; CDR3 protein: ASSLRQGAYNEQF
CDR3 length: 10; clone size: .; D gene: .; V gene: TRBV6-2/TRBV6-3; CDR3 protein: ASKEGVRGYT
CDR3 length: 11; clone size: many; D gene: .; V gene: TRBV20-1; CDR3 protein: SARDFGGRALH
CDR3 length: 12; clone size: many; D gene: .; V gene: TRBV3-1; CDR3 protein: ASSQDLGGDGYT
CDR3 length: 12; clone size: many; D gene: .; V gene: TRBV2; CDR3 protein: ASSDRRITGELF
CDR3 length: 14; clone size: many; D gene: .; V gene: TRBV5-6; CDR3 protein: ASSLETGGARETQY
CDR3 length: 11; clone size: many; D gene: .; V gene: TRBV11-3; CDR3 protein: ASSLGVGGEQF
CDR3 length: 9; clone size: many; D gene: .; V gene: TRBV10-2; CDR3 protein: ASSVRNEQF
CDR3 length: 14; clone size: many; D gene: TRBD2; V gene: TRBV2; CDR3 protein: ASPSGPGRVQREQY
CDR3 length: 12; clone size: many; D gene: .; V gene: TRBV15; CDR3 protein: ATSRGQREEKLF
CDR3 length: 16; clone size: few; D gene: TRBD1; V gene: TRBV7-8; CDR3 protein: ASSRLGPGQGGKNIQY
CDR3 length: 12; clone size: many; D gene: .; V gene: TRBV10-3; CDR3 protein: AISDNISGNTIY
CDR3 length: 12; clone size: few; D gene: .; V gene: TRBV5-1; CDR3 protein: ASSLGGTTYGQY